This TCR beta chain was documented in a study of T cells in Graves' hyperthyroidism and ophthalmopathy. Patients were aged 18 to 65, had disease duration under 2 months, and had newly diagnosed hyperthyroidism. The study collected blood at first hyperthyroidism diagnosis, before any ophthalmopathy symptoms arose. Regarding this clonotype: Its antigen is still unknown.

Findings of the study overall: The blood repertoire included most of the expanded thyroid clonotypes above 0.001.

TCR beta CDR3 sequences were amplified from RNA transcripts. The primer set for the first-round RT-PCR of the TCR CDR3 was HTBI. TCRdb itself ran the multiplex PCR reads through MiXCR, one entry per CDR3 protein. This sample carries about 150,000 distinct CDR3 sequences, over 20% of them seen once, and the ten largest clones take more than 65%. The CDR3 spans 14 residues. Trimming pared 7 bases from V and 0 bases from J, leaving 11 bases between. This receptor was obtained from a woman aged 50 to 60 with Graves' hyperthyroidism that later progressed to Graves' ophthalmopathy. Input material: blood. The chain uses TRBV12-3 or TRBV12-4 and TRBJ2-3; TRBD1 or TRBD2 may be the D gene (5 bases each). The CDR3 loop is CASTTWGSTDTQYF. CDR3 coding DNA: TGTGCCAGCACCACTTGGGGGAGCACAGATACGCAGTATTTT.